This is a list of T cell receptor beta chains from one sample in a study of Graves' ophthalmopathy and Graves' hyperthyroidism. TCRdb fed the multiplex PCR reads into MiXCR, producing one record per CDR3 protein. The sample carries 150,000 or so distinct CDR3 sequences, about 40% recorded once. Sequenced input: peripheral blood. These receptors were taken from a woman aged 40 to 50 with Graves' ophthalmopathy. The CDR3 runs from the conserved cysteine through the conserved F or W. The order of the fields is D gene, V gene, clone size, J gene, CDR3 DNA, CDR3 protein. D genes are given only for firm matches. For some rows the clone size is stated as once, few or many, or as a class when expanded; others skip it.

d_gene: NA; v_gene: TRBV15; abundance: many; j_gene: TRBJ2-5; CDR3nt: TGTGCCACCAGCAGGGGGCCGGAGACCCAGTACTTC; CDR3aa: CATSRGPETQYF
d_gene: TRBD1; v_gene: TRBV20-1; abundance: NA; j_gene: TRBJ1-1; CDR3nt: TGCAGTGCTCCCGACAGGGGCACTGAAGCTTTCTTT; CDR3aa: CSAPDRGTEAFF
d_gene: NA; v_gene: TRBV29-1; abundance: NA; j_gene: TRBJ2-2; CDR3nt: TGCAGTGCTGATCGTGGAGGGACCGGGGAGCTGTTTTTT; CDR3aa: CSADRGGTGELFF
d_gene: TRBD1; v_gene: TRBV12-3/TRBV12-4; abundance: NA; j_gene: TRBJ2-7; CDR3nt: TGTGCCAGCAGCGGGACAGGACTTCCCTACGAGCAGTACTTC; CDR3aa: CASSGTGLPYEQYF
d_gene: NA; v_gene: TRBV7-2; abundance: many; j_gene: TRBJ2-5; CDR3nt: TGTGCCAGCAGCTTAGATGGGGGGGAGACCCAGTACTTC; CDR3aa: CASSLDGGETQYF
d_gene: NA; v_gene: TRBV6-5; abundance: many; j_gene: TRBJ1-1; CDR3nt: TGTGCCAGCAGTTACTCGTCTGTAGGGGAAGCTTTCTTT; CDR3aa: CASSYSSVGEAFF
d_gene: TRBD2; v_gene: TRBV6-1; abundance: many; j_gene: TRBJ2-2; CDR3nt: TGTGCCAGCAAAAAGCGGGGGGGCGCGACCGGGGAGCTGTTTTTT; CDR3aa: CASKKRGGATGELFF
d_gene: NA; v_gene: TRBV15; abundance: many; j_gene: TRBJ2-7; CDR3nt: TGTGCCACCAGCAGAGATTACGGGACCGGGGAGGAGCAGTACTTC; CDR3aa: CATSRDYGTGEEQYF
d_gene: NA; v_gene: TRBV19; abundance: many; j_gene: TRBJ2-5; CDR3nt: TGTGCCAGTAGCTCGGACACCATTCTAGAGACCCAGTACTTC; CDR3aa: CASSSDTILETQYF
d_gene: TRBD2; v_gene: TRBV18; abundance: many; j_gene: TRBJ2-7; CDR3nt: TGTGCCAGCTCAGGGTCTCGGGGAGGGGAGGACGAGCAGTACTTC; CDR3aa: CASSGSRGGEDEQYF
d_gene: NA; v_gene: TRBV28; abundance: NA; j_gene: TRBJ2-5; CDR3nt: TGTGCCAGCAGTTTCTTTGCACTGGGGGGGACCCAGTACTTC; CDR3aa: CASSFFALGGTQYF
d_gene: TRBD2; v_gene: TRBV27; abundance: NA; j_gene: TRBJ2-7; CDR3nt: TGTGCCAGCAGTTCCATGGCGGGGGCCTACGAGCAGTACTTC; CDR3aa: CASSSMAGAYEQYF
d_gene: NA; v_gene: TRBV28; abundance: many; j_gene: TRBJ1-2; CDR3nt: TGTGCCAGCAGTTTCAAGCCGGGGGCGCATTATGGCTACACCTTC; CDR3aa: CASSFKPGAHYGYTF
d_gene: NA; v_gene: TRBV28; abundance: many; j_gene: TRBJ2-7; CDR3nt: TGTGCCAGCAGTTTACCCCAACTAGCTACGGGGGAGCAGTACTTC; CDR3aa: CASSLPQLATGEQYF
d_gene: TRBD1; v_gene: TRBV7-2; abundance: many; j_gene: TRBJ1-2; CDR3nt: TGTGCCAGCAGTCTTATCGGGACAGGGGAGAATGGCTACACCTTC; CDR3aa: CASSLIGTGENGYTF
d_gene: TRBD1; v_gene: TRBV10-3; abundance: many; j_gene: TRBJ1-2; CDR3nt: TGTGCCATCAGTGTAACAGGGGGCGACGTCCACTATGGCTACACCTTC; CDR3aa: CAISVTGGDVHYGYTF
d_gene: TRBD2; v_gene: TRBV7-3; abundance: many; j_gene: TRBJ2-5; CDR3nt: TGTGCCAGCAGCGCCTCAGCGGGGACCCAAGAGACCCAGTACTTC; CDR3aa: CASSASAGTQETQYF
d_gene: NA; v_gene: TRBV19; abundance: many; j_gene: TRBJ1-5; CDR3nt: TGTGCCAGTAGTAGAGAGGTGGGCAATCAGCCCCAGCATTTT; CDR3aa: CASSREVGNQPQHF